The table lists the clone carrying this T cell receptor (beta chain) with a few counts. This record belongs to a study of blood T cell repertoires in COVID-19. About the research overall: T cells, B-cell-depleted T cells, or PBMCs supplied cDNA or gDNA.

In the original analysis: Amplification of reference gene primers was used by the study to estimate nucleated cell counts. Clones were read by immunoSEQ multiplex PCR, and TCRdb kept only the in-frame ones, dropping some. Clone size and V and J calls were adopted from that table, with D and trimming inferred from the DNA. The sample lists about 280,000 clones, about four fifths occurring once. The TCR was taken from a woman between 45 and 60 years old who had recovered from COVID-19. The sequencing sample was made of peripheral blood.

The CDR3 DNA is TGTGCCAGCAGCCCCGTCAATCAGCCCCAGCATTTT. It encodes CASSPVNQPQHF. This chain uses TRBV7-8 with TRBJ1-5; D uncertain. The ends were cut back, 5 bases at V and 3 bases at J, with 5 bases in the middle. The CDR3 has 12 residues. CDR1 is SGHVS and CDR2 is FQNEAQ in the germline V gene. Supplemented by reference TRBV7-8 and TRBJ1-5, the full variable domain reads GAGVSQSPRYKVAKRGQDVALRCDPISGHVSLFWYQQALGQGPEFLTYFQNEAQLDKSGLPSDRFFAERPEGSVSTLKIQRTQQEDSAVYLCASSPVNQPQHFGDGTRLSIL.